This TCR beta chain was recorded in a study of CD8 T cells in ankylosing spondylitis. General study findings and limits: The study identified a TCR beta motif of eight highly homologous variants that appeared characteristic of ankylosing spondylitis blood.

This clonotype was found a few times. Its antigen is undetermined. From germline, CDR1 is MGHDK and CDR2 SYGVNS. The V end was cut by 4 bases, the J end by 3 bases, with 13 bases between. The CDR3 is 15 residues long. TCRdb passed the 5' RACE reads through MiXCR, listing each CDR3 protein once. The sample includes 100,000 to 150,000 distinct CDR3 sequences, 17% seen only once; the top ten take approximately 30%. Sequencing was performed on blood, either unsorted or a sorted T cell fraction (not recorded which). This TCR was sampled from a male donor with ankylosing spondylitis. The gene calls are TRBV25-1 and TRBJ2-1; tentative D call: TRBD2 (5 bases). For the CDR3, the DNA is TGTGCCAGCAGTGCAGAGGGATTTTTCTACAATGAGCAGTTCTTC. Its protein product is CASSAEGFFYNEQFF.